The present entry profiles one T cell receptor beta chain with its context. Original analysis: Reference gene primer amplification in the assay estimated nucleated cell counts. Clones were read by immunoSEQ multiplex PCR, and TCRdb kept only the in-frame ones, dropping some. Clone size and the V and J calls come from that table; the DNA yielded D and trimming. The repertoire has 52,000 or so clones, around 76% of them found once; the top ten carry around 5.1%. This entry comes from a study of blood T cell repertoires in COVID-19. Study-level background: Collection of acute and convalescent COVID-19 samples took place in the United States, Italy and Spain. The cDNA or gDNA used as material had been derived from T cells, B-cell-depleted T cells, or PBMCs.

Material: peripheral blood. The sequence was obtained from a human donor in a cohort sampled during active COVID-19.

The CDR3 loop reads CATSPTSSSNTGELFF. DNA of the CDR3: TGTGCCACCTCACCGACTAGCTCCTCGAACACCGGGGAGCTGTTTTTT. The chain combines TRBV24-1 with TRBJ2-2; 7 nucleotides agree with TRBD2. Germline lookup yields CDR1 KGHDR and CDR2 SFDVKD. The ends lost 9 bases at V and 0 bases at J; junction bases unmatched: 9. There are 16 residues in the CDR3.